This T cell receptor beta chain stems from a study of cytomegalovirus exposure and HLA in healthy donors. Study-wide points: When a later analysis compared HLA-associated TCR beta chains with equally common others, the HLA-associated chains turned out to be more clonally expanded and to have lower generation probabilities.

The PCR ran on 60 Vbeta and 13 Jbeta primers. Some clones are missing from TCRdb's copy, which holds only in-frame ones; the method was immunoSEQ multiplex PCR. Among about 150,000 clones listed, around 82% were seen once. CDR1 is SGDLS and CDR2 is YYNGEE in the germline V gene. The CDR3 contains 12 residues. The germline V and J ends were trimmed by 3 bases and 6 bases, with 7 bases remaining between them. Concerning this clone itself: The antigen remains undetermined.

V usage is TRBV9 and J usage is TRBJ2-1; D is possibly TRBD2 (5 bases). The specimen sequenced was PBMCs. The TCR sequence derives from a woman aged 40 to 49 in good health and CMV-seropositive. This CDR3 reads CASSDGLNEQFF. The CDR3 coding sequence is TGTGCCAGCAGCGATGGACTCAATGAGCAGTTCTTC.